This entry lists 30 T cell receptor beta chains sequenced from one sample in a study of human thymus T cells. The source of the thymus tissue was resections taken during corrective heart surgery. Only in-frame clones appear in the TCRdb table, and some are missing; sequencing was by immunoSEQ multiplex PCR. The repertoire holds about 78,000 clones, with roughly 96% as singletons. What was sequenced was thymus tissue. These receptors were obtained from a boy younger than two with a congenital heart defect but otherwise immunologically healthy.

V gene TRBV27 combines with J gene TRBJ2-1; 14 bases agree with TRBD2. The germline V gene encodes CDR1 MNHEY and CDR2 SMNVEV (reference sequence). After removal of 4 bases from V and 0 bases from J, the junction contained 5 bases not matched to a gene. This CDR3 has 18 residues. The CDR3: CASSSGTSGGGSYNEQFF. The CDR3 DNA reads as TGTGCCAGCAGTTCCGGGACTAGCGGGGGAGGCTCCTACAATGAGCAGTTCTTC.

This clone was counted only a few times. At one end the junction does not follow the germline gene, possibly because of a read error. The chain is built from TRBV27 and TRBJ1-1, with D maybe TRBD1 (6 bases). The CDR3 extends over 12 amino acids. Germline V gene sequence: CDR1 MNHEY, CDR2 SMNVEV (reference sequence). This CDR3 is CASRARGDLDIF. In nucleotides, the CDR3 is TGTGCCAGCAGAGCAAGGGGGGACCTTGACATCTTT.

The rearrangement uses TRBV7-2 and TRBJ2-7, with 10 positions matching TRBD2. Trimming took 1 base from V and 3 from J; bases not matched to a gene: 6. The CDR3 is 16 residues long. Germline CDR1 SGHTA, CDR2 FQGNSA. The CDR3: CASSLVSSGRGYEQYF. The CDR3 nucleotides read TGTGCCAGCAGCTTAGTCTCGAGCGGGAGGGGCTACGAGCAGTACTTC.

The genes are TRBV2 and TRBJ2-2; D unresolved. The CDR3 consists of 13 residues. Germline V gene lookup returns CDR1 SNHLY and CDR2 FYNNEI. Trimming took 6 bases from V and 4 from J, leaving 9 bases between them. CDR3 protein: CASRDLGTGELFF. The CDR3 bases are TGTGCCAGCAGGGATTTGGGCACCGGGGAGCTGTTTTTT.

The rearrangement uses TRBV19 and TRBJ1-2, with D possibly matching TRBD1 (5 bases). This CDR3 contains 13 residues. V lost 1 base to trimming and J lost 4 bases, with 7 bases between them. Germline CDR1 is LNHDA and CDR2 is SQIVND (reference sequence). For the CDR3, the DNA is TGTGCCAGTAGTATAGGGGGGGTCTATGGCTACACCTTC. This codes for CASSIGGVYGYTF.

The chain has TRBV7-2 and TRBJ2-3; TRBD2 is a possible D gene (6 bases). Deletions cut 5 bases from V and 11 bases from J, with 14 bases between. CDR3 length: 12 residues. Germline CDR1 reads SGHTA; CDR2 reads FQGNSA. The CDR3 reads CASSLMEGQQYF. CDR3 nucleotide sequence: TGTGCCAGCAGCCTGATGGAGGGTCAGCAGTATTTT.

CDR3 sequence (DNA): TGTGCCAGCGTAGGCGGATCTGGAAACACCATATATTTT. Residues: CASVGGSGNTIYF. The J gene is TRBJ1-3, the V gene TRBV7-2, with D unresolved. V lost 8 bases, J lost 1 base, and 9 bases lay in between. Looked up from germline, CDR1 is SGHTA and CDR2 is FQGNSA. CDR3 length: 13 residues.

The rearrangement joins TRBV5-1 to TRBJ1-1; 12 bases are a match to TRBD1. J was trimmed by 8 bases and V by 4 bases; bases with no gene match: 15. Per germline, CDR1 SGHRS and CDR2 YFSETQ. CDR3 length equals 17 residues. The CDR3 DNA sequence: TGCGCCAGCAGCCCCGACCCGGGACAGGGGGCGATACTAGAAGCTTTCTTT. This codes for CASSPDPGQGAILEAFF.

DNA of the CDR3: TGCGCCAGCAGCTGGACAGGGACCCCTGGAAACACCATATATTTT. Its translation is CASSWTGTPGNTIYF. The gene calls are TRBV5-1 and TRBJ1-3; 8 bases are a match to TRBD1. The CDR3 has 15 residues. The J segment lost 2 bases and the V segment lost 3 bases, leaving 4 bases of the junction unmatched. The germline gives CDR1 SGHRS, CDR2 YFSETQ.

The rearrangement uses TRBV27 and TRBJ1-5; D remains ambiguous. The CDR3 contains 14 residues. V was shortened by 5 bases and J by 3 bases, with 11 bases between the two germline ends. The germline CDR1 and CDR2 sequences are MNHEY and SMNVEV (reference sequence). The CDR3 nucleotides read TGTGCCAGCAGTCGGGCAGCCTCCAATCAGCCCCAGCATTTT. This gives the protein CASSRAASNQPQHF.

This chain links TRBV9 with TRBJ2-7; D gene unclear. This CDR3 is built from 13 residues. Trimming removed 3 bases at V and 0 bases at J, with 7 bases between. From germline, CDR1 is SGDLS and CDR2 YYNGEE. This CDR3 reads CASSGRSSYEQYF. In DNA form, the CDR3 reads TGTGCCAGCAGCGGACGGAGCTCCTACGAGCAGTACTTC.

This sequence joins TRBV28 and TRBJ1-1; the D gene is possibly TRBD1 (5 bases). CDR1 and CDR2 from the germline V gene are MDHEN and SYDVKM. V lost 6 bases to trimming and J lost 7 bases, with 15 bases between them. The CDR3 contains 13 residues. The CDR3 is CASSPRGVNEAFF. The CDR3, as DNA: TGTGCCAGCAGCCCTAGGGGAGTGAATGAAGCTTTCTTT.

The gene calls are TRBV15 and TRBJ1-3; D not resolved. V lost 3 bases and J 0 bases, leaving 12 bases between the germline ends. The CDR3 runs to 16 residues. Germline CDR1 reads LNHNV; CDR2 reads YYDKDF (reference sequence). The CDR3 spells CATSRVGRSSGNTIYF. The CDR3 DNA follows: TGTGCCACCAGCAGGGTAGGACGGTCCTCTGGAAACACCATATATTTT.

This chain links TRBV12-2 with TRBJ2-6; the listed D gene, TRBD1, was not tested against the DNA. TRBV12-2 is given as a pseudogene. The CDR3 runs 18 residues. CDR3 amino acids: CASRTGVPTQSRANVLTF. In DNA, the CDR3 is TGTGCAAGTCGCACAGGTGTGCCCACACAAAGTCGGGCCAACGTCCTGACTTTC.

This clone has only one observation. This chain connects TRBV27 to TRBJ2-2, with D tentatively TRBD1 or TRBD2 (5 bases each). The CDR3 contains 16 residues. The ends were cut back, 5 bases at V and 7 bases at J, with 20 bases in the middle. CDR1 and CDR2 (germline): MNHEY, SMNVEV (reference sequence). As DNA, the CDR3 is TGTGCCAGCAGTCACCAGGGACGGTGGCCCTTCGGGGAGCTGTTTTTT. Its translation: CASSHQGRWPFGELFF.

The genes are TRBV19 and TRBJ2-5; D might be TRBD1 (5 bases). Germline values: CDR1 LNHDA, CDR2 SQIVND (reference sequence). Trimming cost V 6 bases and J 2 bases, with 16 bases left between them. The CDR3 runs 15 residues. The CDR3 bases are TGTGCCAGTAGGGGGCCAGGCATGGGACAAGAGACCCAGTACTTC. It is translated as CASRGPGMGQETQYF.

This clone was seen only once. The CDR3 sequence is CASSSIKQGAEEDTEAFF. As DNA, the CDR3 is TGTGCCAGCAGCTCGATTAAACAGGGGGCGGAAGAGGACACTGAAGCTTTCTTT. The genes are TRBV5-4 and TRBJ1-1; TRBD1 matches at 9 bases. The CDR3 loop spans 18 amino acids. V shed 3 bases and J 3 bases; nucleotides not matched to a gene: 15. In germline, CDR1 is SGHNT, CDR2 YYREEE (reference sequence).

The chain carries TRBV5-1 and TRBJ2-5, with TRBD2 as a possible D gene (6 bases). The CDR3 extends over 15 amino acids. Deletions cut 3 bases from V and 7 bases from J, with 19 bases between. Germline CDR1 and CDR2: SGHRS and YFSETQ. CDR3 residues: CASSSDSGDGRTQYF. In nucleotides, the CDR3 is TGCGCCAGCAGCTCTGACAGTGGGGACGGGAGGACCCAGTACTTC.

This sequence joins TRBV11-3 and TRBJ1-1; D is unresolved. The CDR3 consists of 13 residues. Trimming stripped 2 bases from V and 10 bases from J, with 14 bases between. Germline lookup yields CDR1 SGHNT and CDR2 YENEEA. The CDR3 DNA sequence: TGTGCCAGCAGCTTAAAGGGTTACGTCGGAGCTTTCTTT. Translating it yields CASSLKGYVGAFF.

The rearrangement uses TRBV5-4 and TRBJ2-1, with 10 bases fitting TRBD2. Trimming took 0 bases from V and 5 from J; bases not matched to a gene: 11. The CDR3 loop spans 18 amino acids. The germline CDR1 and CDR2 sequences are SGHNT and YYREEE (reference sequence). The CDR3 is CASSLVLAGEPGDNEQFF. The CDR3 nucleotides are TGTGCCAGCAGCTTGGTGCTAGCGGGAGAACCAGGGGACAATGAGCAGTTCTTC.

The rearrangement joins TRBV28 to TRBJ2-3; D is unresolved. Germline CDR1 is MDHEN and CDR2 is SYDVKM. This CDR3 has 13 amino acids. The CDR3 loop reads CAGKGLNTDTQYF. In DNA form, the CDR3 reads TGTGCGGGCAAAGGGTTAAACACAGATACGCAGTATTTT.

The chain combines TRBV5-6 with TRBJ2-1, with a possible D match to TRBD1 (6 bases). In germline, CDR1 is SGHDT, CDR2 YYEEEE. V lost 6 bases and J 5 bases, leaving 15 bases between the germline ends. The length of the CDR3 is 14 residues. The CDR3 DNA is TGTGCCAGCACAGAGGGACACCCTCACAATGAGCAGTTCTTC. It codes for CASTEGHPHNEQFF.

The V and J genes are TRBV5-1 and TRBJ2-1; 8 bases agree with TRBD2. Germline V gene data show CDR1 as SGHRS and CDR2 as YFSETQ. V shed 5 bases, J shed 5 bases, and the junction held 9 bases outside the gene matches. The CDR3 runs to 15 residues. DNA for the CDR3: TGCGCCAGCAGTATGGCGGGAGGAGGGGACAATGAGCAGTTCTTC. As protein: CASSMAGGGDNEQFF.

The J gene is TRBJ2-7, the V gene TRBV4-2; D not certain. Trimming took off 1 base at V and 4 bases at J, with 8 bases between the two ends. The CDR3 covers 13 residues. The germline V gene encodes CDR1 LGHNA and CDR2 YNFKEQ. The CDR3 reads CASSQVRKYEQYF. The CDR3 region has the DNA TGTGCCAGCAGCCAAGTCAGAAAATACGAGCAGTACTTC.

The gene calls are TRBV7-9 and TRBJ1-1; D gene ambiguous. This CDR3 comprises 14 residues. V shed 6 bases and J shed 1 base, with 12 bases lying between them. Germline V gene lookup returns CDR1 SEHNR and CDR2 FQNEAQ (reference sequence). The CDR3 DNA sequence: TGTGCCAGCAGTTATACAGAGAAGAACACTGAAGCTTTCTTT. Its translation is CASSYTEKNTEAFF.

This clone appeared once. The chain carries TRBV6-5 and TRBJ2-5, with TRBD1 matching 9 bases. Germline-derived CDR1 and CDR2 are MNHEY and SVGAGI. V dropped 2 bases and J dropped 7; count of bases not matched to a gene: 5. CDR3 length: 14 residues. CDR3 in amino acids: CASSYRTGEGTQYF. The DNA for the CDR3 is TGTGCCAGCAGTTACCGGACAGGGGAGGGGACCCAGTACTTC.

This clone was seen just once. The chain is built from TRBV27 and TRBJ2-5, with TRBD1 matching over 7 bases. This CDR3 region has 16 residues. V was pared by 4 bases and J by 1 base, with 9 bases of the junction left unmatched. The V gene's germline CDR1 is MNHEY and CDR2 SMNVEV (reference sequence). The CDR3 nucleotides are TGTGCCAGCAGTTCTCGGACAGGATGGAGCCAAGAGACCCAGTACTTC. Protein product: CASSSRTGWSQETQYF.

The rearrangement joins TRBV4-3 to TRBJ2-3; 8 bases line up with TRBD2. The CDR3 contains 19 residues. Germline V CDR1 and CDR2: LGHNA, YSLEER. V lost 1 base to trimming and J lost 2 bases; unmatched junction nucleotides: 14. The CDR3 DNA follows: TGCGCCAGCAGCCAAGCTTGGGTTCCACTAGCGGAGCCCACAGATACGCAGTATTTT. This sequence encodes CASSQAWVPLAEPTDTQYF.

The V gene is TRBV11-3, the J gene TRBJ1-4; possibly TRBD1 for D (6 bases). Between the trimmed V and J ends, which lost 1 base and 8 bases, there was a span of 11 bases. The CDR3 consists of 14 residues. Germline CDR1 SGHNT, CDR2 YENEEA. CDR3 protein: CASSLGRGGEKLFF. For the CDR3, the DNA is TGTGCCAGCAGCTTAGGCAGGGGCGGGGAAAAACTGTTTTTT.

This chain uses TRBV6-5 with TRBJ2-7; no clear D gene. CDR3 length: 16 residues. Germline CDR1 and CDR2: MNHEY and SVGAGI. The V end lost 0 bases, the J end lost 3 bases, and 15 bases lay between the germline ends. The CDR3, as DNA: TGTGCCAGCAGTTACTCCGCCGGCGTGGCCTTCTACGAGCAGTACTTC. Protein sequence: CASSYSAGVAFYEQYF.